This TCR beta chain derives from a study of shared clonotypes between healthy human individuals. On the study more broadly: Participating donors consisted of two women and a few men aged 18 to 49. Study results and limitations: In contrast to clonotypes shared by all four donors, non-shared clonotypes had lower generation probabilities. The rarefaction results pointed to incomplete sorted-subset sequencing despite large depth.

Libraries were prepared by immunoSEQ multiplex PCR; TCRdb keeps only in-frame clonotypes and omits some of them. The repertoire consists of fewer than 800,000 clones, with around 92% occurring once and the leading ten covering approximately 25%. CDR1 MGHRA and CDR2 YSYEKL come from the germline V gene. The CDR3 has 16 residues. Losses at the gene ends were 7 bases for V and 5 bases for J; bases not matched to a gene: 15. Note on this clone: Its specificity is not known.

The naive CD8 fraction comprised CD45RO-negative cells positively selected for CCR7 and excluded terminally differentiated effector memory CD45RA+ cells. The chain couples TRBV4-1 to TRBJ2-3; the match to TRBD2 covers 7 bases. This receptor was obtained from a man aged 25-45 years in good health. Material for sequencing was naive CD8+ T cells sorted from blood. The CDR3 spells CASTQQVGRHKDTQYF. As DNA, the CDR3 is TGCGCCAGCACCCAGCAGGTCGGGAGGCACAAAGATACGCAGTATTTT.